This T cell receptor beta chain was sequenced for a study of T cells expressing NK-cell markers. In the study overall: Among eight sequenced donors, seven carried HCMV seropositivity while one was seronegative.

The CDR3 is made up of 16 amino acids. Germline CDR1 reads SGHNT; CDR2 reads YENEEA. Findings and limits, study-wide: The same clonotypes also predominated in the CD3+CD56-NKG2C+ fraction of a handful of donors. Whether expanded NKG2C+ T cell clones recognized HCMV stayed uncertain. Among CD8+ T cells from several donors, dominant NKG2C+ clonotypes accounted for 1.0-7.0%.

As regards this clonotype: The target antigen is unknown.

TCRdb reworked the 5' RACE reads into one entry per CDR3 protein, no DNA. This listing includes a few hundred thousand distinct CDR3 sequences. The chain carries TRBV11-3 and TRBJ2-1; TCRdb selects TRBD2, and the lack of DNA leaves this call unchecked. The receptor was isolated from a woman between 50 and 59 years old in good health. What was sequenced was blood T cells: a sorted CD56 or NKG2C T cell subset, CD4+ or CD8+ T cells, or bulk PBMC T cells (not recorded which). This CDR3 is CASSSRTSGRRNEQFF.